The subject of this entry is one TCR beta chain. The length of the CDR3 is 12 residues. Trimming removed 5 bases from V and 3 bases from J, with 8 bases in between. TCRdb reprocessed the RT-PCR reads with MiXCR, giving one entry per CDR3 protein. The table shows approximately 200,000 distinct CDR3 sequences, with 38% occurring only once. The sample comes from a study of patients and donors after allogeneic stem cell transplantation. The receptor's source is a human donor who was either an allogeneic HSCT recipient or a stem cell or donor lymphocyte infusion donor (not recorded which). It is not recorded whose cells these are; they may come from a transplant donor. The gene calls are TRBV12-3 or TRBV12-4 and TRBJ2-7; possible D gene TRBD2, 6 bases. Sequenced material: blood, either unsorted or a sorted T cell fraction (not recorded which). For the CDR3, the DNA is TGTGCCAGCAGTGGGACTTACTACGAGCAGTACTTC. Amino acids: CASSGTYYEQYF.